This entry features one T cell receptor (beta chain) sequence. Mismatch with germline at one junction end may stem from a read error. Extraction and reverse transcription of RNA yielded cDNA as the sequencing template. Only in-frame clones appear in the TCRdb table, and some are missing; sequencing was by immunoSEQ multiplex PCR. Found here are about 220,000 clones, roughly 56% of them singletons; the top ten hold 1.6%. Treatment reported: oral pan-JAK inhibitor, 5-10 mg twice daily. The CDR3 has 14 residues. Per germline, CDR1 SNHLY and CDR2 FYNNEI. This sample was taken from a study of CD8+ T cells in alopecia areata.

This sequence originates from a human donor with alopecia areata. The specimen was CD4+ T cells sorted from blood, collected at week 4, from a patient treated with tofacitinib. This chain links TRBV2 with TRBJ2-5; D is uncertain. CDR3 sequence (DNA): TGTGCCAGCAGGGAAGGTTGGCAGCAAGAGACCCAGTACTTC. Translation gives CASREGWQQETQYF.